This T cell receptor (beta chain) was sequenced for a study of T-cell memory formation after mild COVID-19. The CDR3 extends over 13 amino acids. Germline CDR1 SQVTM, CDR2 ANQGSEA. The ends were cut back, 7 bases at V and 3 bases at J, with 15 bases in the middle. TCRdb processed the 5' RACE reads anew with MiXCR; each CDR3 protein has one entry. The sample lists hundreds of thousands of distinct CDR3 sequences, over 15% occurring once. The clonotype was recovered from an adult woman who had mild COVID-19 (a few samples of this study predate the infection). Cell type and time point are not known. The gene calls are TRBV29-1 and TRBJ1-2; the D is unclear. Source material: PBMCs or a T cell subset sorted from them (not recorded which). The CDR3 DNA sequence: TGCAGCGCCCGGAATGGAGGGCACTATGGCTACACCTTC. Translating gives CSARNGGHYGYTF.